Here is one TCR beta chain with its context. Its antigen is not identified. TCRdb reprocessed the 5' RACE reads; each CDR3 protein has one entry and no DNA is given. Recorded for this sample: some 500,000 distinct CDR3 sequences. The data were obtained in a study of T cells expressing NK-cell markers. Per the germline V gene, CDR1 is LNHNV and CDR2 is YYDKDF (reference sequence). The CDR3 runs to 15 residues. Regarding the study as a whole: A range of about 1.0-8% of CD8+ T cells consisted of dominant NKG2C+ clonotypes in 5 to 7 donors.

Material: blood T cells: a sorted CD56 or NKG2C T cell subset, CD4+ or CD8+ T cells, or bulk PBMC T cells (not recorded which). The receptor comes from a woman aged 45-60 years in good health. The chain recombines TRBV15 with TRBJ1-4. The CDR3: CATLSQDGENEKLFF.